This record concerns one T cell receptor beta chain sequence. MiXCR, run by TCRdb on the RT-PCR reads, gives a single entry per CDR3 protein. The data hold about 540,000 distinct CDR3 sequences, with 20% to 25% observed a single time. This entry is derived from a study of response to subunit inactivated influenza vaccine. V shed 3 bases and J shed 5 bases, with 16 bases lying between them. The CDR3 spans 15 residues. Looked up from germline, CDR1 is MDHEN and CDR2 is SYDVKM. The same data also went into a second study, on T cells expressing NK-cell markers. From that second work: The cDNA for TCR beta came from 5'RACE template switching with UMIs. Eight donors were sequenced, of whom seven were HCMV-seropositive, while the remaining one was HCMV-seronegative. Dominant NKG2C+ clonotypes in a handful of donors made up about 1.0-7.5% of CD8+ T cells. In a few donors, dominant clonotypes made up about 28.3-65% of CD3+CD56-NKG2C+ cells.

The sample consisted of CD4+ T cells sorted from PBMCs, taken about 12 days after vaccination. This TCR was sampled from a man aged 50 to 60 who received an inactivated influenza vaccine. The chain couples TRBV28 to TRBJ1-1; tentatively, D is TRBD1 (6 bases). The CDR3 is CASSFPRGASTEAFF. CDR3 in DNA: TGTGCCAGCAGTTTTCCCCGGGGGGCATCGACTGAAGCTTTCTTT.